This T cell receptor beta chain is from a study of beta chain features in type 1 diabetes. The isolated RNA, all of it, was reverse transcribed, so expressed TCRB transcripts were what got sequenced. This table comes from immunoSEQ multiplex PCR, and its TCRdb copy is limited to in-frame clones, with some not included. The sample consists of 680,000 or so clones, about 14% of them appearing once. Germline CDR1 SGHRS, CDR2 YFSETQ. Trimming left V 4 bases short and J 2 bases short, with 9 bases between. The CDR3 is 13 residues long. The rearrangement joins TRBV5-1 to TRBJ1-2; D not resolved. Material: naive CD4+ T cells from blood. The clonotype originates from a man aged 18 to 30 in good health. The CDR3 spells CASSTGPNYGYTF. CDR3 DNA sequence: TGCGCCAGCAGCACCGGCCCAAACTATGGCTACACCTTC.